A single sample is the source of the 10 T cell receptor beta chains below, sequenced in a study of identical twins. TCRdb re-analysed the 5' RACE reads in MiXCR, keeping a single row per CDR3 protein. The sample lists about 470,000 distinct CDR3 sequences; approximately 24% were seen once. These data also featured in a second study, about T cells expressing NK-cell markers.

Source material: CD4+ T cells sorted from blood. Receptors were obtained from a woman between 18 and 29 years old in good health.

This clonotype was detected only a few times. The chain joins TRBV20-1 to TRBJ2-7; 10 nucleotides line up with TRBD1. Trimming took 5 bases from V and 4 from J; bases not matched to a gene: 23. This CDR3 spans 19 amino acids. Germline loops: CDR1 DFQATT, CDR2 SNEGSKA (reference sequence). The CDR3 is CSAPYVGAGDRGRRYEQYF. The CDR3 DNA reads TGCAGTGCTCCCTACGTAGGGGCCGGAGACAGGGGGCGACGTTACGAGCAGTACTTC.

The chain joins TRBV20-1 to TRBJ2-2; 7 positions match TRBD1. The J segment lost 5 bases and the V segment lost 4 bases, leaving 4 bases of the junction unmatched. This CDR3 is 13 amino acids long. Germline V gene data show CDR1 as DFQATT and CDR2 as SNEGSKA (reference sequence). The chain's CDR3 is CSAIGGRTGELFF. The CDR3 DNA follows: TGCAGTGCTATAGGGGGCAGGACCGGGGAGCTGTTTTTT.

The chain couples TRBV5-1 to TRBJ2-1; TRBD2 aligns across 10 bases. The germline V gene encodes CDR1 SGHRS and CDR2 YFSETQ. There are 16 residues in the CDR3. With 3 bases clipped from V and 10 bases from J, the junction kept 13 bases outside the gene matches. The chain's CDR3 is CASSYLAGAGGKEQFF. CDR3 DNA: TGCGCCAGCAGCTACTTAGCGGGAGCGGGAGGGAAAGAGCAGTTCTTC. The full variable domain, rest sourced from reference TRBV5-1 and TRBJ2-1, is KAGVTQTPRYLIKTRGQQVTLSCSPISGHRSVSWYQQTPGQGLQFLFEYFSETQRNKGNFPGRFSGRQFSNSRSEMNVSTLELGDSALYLCASSYLAGAGGKEQFFGPGTRLTVL.

In this sample, this clonotype turned up a few times. This sequence joins TRBV3-1 and TRBJ2-7; D perhaps matches TRBD1 (6 bases). Between the trimmed V and J ends, which lost 3 bases and 7 bases, there was a span of 13 bases. This CDR3 has 13 amino acids. Germline values: CDR1 LGHDT, CDR2 YNNKEL (reference sequence). The CDR3 DNA is TGTGCCAGCAGCCAGCAGGGGTCGGGGGAGCAGTACTTC. It yields the protein CASSQQGSGEQYF.

The chain uses TRBV5-1 and TRBJ2-1; a weak D match, TRBD1 (6 bases). Per germline, CDR1 SGHRS and CDR2 YFSETQ. CDR3 length: 14 amino acids. Trimming stripped 0 bases from V and 7 bases from J, with 11 bases between. CDR3 nucleotides: TGCGCCAGCAGCTTGGCCAGAGGGACAAATGAGCAGTTCTTC. Amino acid sequence: CASSLARGTNEQFF.

The chain recombines TRBV7-3 with TRBJ2-1; 11 nucleotides agree with TRBD1. V dropped 4 bases and J dropped 9; count of bases not matched to a gene: 8. The CDR3 length is 15 residues. Germline-derived CDR1 and CDR2 are SGHTA and FQGTGA. The CDR3 DNA reads as TGTGCCAGCAGCTCCGGACAGGGGGCTTCTGGTGAGCAGTTCTTC. It yields the protein CASSSGQGASGEQFF.

The V and J genes are TRBV12-3 or TRBV12-4 and TRBJ2-3, with no clear D. With 8 bases removed from V and 0 bases from J, the gap between germline ends came to 9 bases. This CDR3 has 13 amino acids. The CDR3 DNA reads TGTGCCAGCCGGGCTAGTAGCACAGATACGCAGTATTTT. It codes for CASRASSTDTQYF.

This clonotype showed up just a few times. The chain employs TRBV20-1 and TRBJ2-7; 9 bases match TRBD1. CDR1 is DFQATT, CDR2 SNEGSKA, per germline (reference sequence). J gave up 5 bases and V 5 bases, and 13 bases lay outside the gene matches. The length of the CDR3 is 15 residues. The CDR3 loop is CSAQRPGQGKDEQYF. The CDR3 region has the DNA TGCAGTGCTCAACGTCCGGGACAGGGAAAAGACGAGCAGTACTTC.

The chain uses TRBV12-3 or TRBV12-4 and TRBJ2-2; D may be TRBD2 (5 bases). V shed 10 bases and J shed 0 bases, with 12 bases lying between them. This CDR3 has 14 amino acids. CDR3 sequence reads: CATIAFANTGELFF. DNA for the CDR3: TGTGCCACTATAGCGTTCGCGAACACCGGGGAGCTGTTTTTT.

This clonotype was found a few times. CDR3 region: CASSLVDTEAFF. The CDR3 coding sequence is TGTGCCAGCAGCTTGGTAGACACTGAAGCTTTCTTT. The genes are TRBV11-2 and TRBJ1-1, with unresolved D. With 3 bases removed from V and 3 bases from J, the gap between germline ends came to 5 bases. The CDR3 extends over 12 amino acids. Germline V gene sequence: CDR1 SGHAT, CDR2 FQNNGV. Complete variable domain (other parts from reference TRBV11-2 and TRBJ1-1): EAGVAQSPRYKIIEKRQSVAFWCNPISGHATLYWYQQILGQGPKLLIQFQNNGVVDDSQLPKDRFSAERLKGVDSTLKIQPAKLEDSAVYLCASSLVDTEAFFGQGTRLTVV.